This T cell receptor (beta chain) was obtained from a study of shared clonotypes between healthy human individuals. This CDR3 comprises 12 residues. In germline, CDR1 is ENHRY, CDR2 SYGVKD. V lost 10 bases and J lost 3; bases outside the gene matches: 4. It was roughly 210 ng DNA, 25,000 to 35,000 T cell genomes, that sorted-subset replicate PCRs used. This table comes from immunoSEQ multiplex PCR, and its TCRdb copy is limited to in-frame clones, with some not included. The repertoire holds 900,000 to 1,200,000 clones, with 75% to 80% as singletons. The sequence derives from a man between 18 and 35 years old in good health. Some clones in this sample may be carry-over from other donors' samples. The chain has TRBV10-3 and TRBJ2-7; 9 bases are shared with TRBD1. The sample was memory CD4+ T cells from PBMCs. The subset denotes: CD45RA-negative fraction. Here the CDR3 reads CASGQGLYEQYF. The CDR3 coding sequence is TGTGCCAGCGGACAGGGGCTCTACGAGCAGTACTTC.